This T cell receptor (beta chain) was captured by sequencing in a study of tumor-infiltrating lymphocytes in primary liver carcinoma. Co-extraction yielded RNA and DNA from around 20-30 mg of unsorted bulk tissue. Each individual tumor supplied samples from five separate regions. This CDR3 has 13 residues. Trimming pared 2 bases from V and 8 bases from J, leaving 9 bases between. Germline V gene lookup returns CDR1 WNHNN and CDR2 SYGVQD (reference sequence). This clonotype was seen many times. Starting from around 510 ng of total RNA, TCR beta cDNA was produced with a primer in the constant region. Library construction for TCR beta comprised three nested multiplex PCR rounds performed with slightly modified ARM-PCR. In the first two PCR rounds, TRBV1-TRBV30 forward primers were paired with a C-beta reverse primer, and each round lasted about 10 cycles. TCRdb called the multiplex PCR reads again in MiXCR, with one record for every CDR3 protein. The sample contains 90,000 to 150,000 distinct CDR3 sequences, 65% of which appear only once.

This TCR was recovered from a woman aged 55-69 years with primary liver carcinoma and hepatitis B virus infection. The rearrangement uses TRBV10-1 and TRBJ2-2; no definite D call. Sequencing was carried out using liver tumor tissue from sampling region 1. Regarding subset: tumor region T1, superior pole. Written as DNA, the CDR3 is TGCGCCAGCAGTGAGGTTCTATCGGGGGAGCTGTTTTTT. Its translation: CASSEVLSGELFF.